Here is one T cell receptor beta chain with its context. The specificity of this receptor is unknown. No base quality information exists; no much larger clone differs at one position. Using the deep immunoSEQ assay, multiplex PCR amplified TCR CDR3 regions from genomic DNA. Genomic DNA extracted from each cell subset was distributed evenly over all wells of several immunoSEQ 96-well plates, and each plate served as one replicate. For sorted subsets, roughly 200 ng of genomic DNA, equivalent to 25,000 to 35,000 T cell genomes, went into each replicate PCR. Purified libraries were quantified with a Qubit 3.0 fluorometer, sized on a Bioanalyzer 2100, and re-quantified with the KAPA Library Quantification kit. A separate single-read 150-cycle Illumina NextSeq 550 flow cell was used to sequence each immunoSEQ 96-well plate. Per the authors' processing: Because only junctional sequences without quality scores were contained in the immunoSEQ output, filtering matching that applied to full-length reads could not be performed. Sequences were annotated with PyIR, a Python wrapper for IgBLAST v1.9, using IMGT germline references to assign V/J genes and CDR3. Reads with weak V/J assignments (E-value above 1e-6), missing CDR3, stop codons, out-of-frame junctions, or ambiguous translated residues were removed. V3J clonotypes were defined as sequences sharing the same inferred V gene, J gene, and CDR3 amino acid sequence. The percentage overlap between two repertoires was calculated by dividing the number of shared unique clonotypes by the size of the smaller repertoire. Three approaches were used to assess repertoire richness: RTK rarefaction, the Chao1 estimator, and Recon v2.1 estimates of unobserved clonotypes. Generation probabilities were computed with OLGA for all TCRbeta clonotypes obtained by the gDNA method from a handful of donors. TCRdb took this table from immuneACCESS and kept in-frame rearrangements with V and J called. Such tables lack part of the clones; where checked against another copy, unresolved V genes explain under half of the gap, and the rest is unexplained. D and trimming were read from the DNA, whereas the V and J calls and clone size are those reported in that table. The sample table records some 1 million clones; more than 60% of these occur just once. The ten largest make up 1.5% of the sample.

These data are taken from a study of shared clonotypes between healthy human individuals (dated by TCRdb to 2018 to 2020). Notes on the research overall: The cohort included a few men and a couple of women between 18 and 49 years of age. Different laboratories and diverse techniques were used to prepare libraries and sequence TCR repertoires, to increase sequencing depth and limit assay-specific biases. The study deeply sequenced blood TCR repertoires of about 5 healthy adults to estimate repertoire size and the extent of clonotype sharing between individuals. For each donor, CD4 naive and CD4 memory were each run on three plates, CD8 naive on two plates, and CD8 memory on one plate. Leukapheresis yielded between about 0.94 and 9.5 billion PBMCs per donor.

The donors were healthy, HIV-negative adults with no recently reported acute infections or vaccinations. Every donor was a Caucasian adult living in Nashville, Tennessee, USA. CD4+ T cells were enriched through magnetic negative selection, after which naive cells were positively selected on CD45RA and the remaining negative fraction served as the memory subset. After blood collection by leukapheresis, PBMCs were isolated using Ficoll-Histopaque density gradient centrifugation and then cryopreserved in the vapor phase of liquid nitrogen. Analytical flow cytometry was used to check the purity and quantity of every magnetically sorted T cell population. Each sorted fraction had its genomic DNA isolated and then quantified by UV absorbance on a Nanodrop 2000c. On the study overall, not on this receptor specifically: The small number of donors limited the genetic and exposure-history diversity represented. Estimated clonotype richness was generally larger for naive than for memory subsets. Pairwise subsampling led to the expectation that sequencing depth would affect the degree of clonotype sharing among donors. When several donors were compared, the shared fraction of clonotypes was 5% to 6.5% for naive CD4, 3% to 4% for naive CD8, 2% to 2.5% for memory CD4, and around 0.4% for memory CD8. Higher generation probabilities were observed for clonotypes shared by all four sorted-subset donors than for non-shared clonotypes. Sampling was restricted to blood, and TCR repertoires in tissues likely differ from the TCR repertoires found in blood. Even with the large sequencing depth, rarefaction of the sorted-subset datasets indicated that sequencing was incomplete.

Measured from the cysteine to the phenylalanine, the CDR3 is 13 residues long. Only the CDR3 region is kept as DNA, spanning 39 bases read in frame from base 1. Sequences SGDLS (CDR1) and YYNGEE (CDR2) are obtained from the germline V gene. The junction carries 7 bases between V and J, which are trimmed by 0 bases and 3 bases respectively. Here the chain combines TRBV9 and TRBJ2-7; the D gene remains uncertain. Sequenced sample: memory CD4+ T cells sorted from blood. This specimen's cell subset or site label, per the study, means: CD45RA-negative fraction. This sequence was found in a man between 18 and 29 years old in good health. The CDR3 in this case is CASSVAPDYEQYF. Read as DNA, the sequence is TGTGCCAGCAGCGTAGCTCCGGACTACGAGCAGTACTTC.